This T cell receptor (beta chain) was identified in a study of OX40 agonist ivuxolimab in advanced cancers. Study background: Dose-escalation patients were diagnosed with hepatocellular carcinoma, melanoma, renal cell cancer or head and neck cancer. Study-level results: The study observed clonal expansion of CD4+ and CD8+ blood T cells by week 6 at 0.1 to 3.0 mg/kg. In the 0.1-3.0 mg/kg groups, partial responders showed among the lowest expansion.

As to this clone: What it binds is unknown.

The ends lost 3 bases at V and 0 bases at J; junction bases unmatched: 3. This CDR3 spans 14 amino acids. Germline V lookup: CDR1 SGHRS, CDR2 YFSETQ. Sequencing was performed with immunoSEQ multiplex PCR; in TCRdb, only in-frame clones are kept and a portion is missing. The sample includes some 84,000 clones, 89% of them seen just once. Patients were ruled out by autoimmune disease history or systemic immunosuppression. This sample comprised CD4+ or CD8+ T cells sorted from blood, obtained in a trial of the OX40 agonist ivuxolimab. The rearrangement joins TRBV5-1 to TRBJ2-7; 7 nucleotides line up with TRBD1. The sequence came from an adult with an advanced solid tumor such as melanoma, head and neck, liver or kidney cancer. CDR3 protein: CASSSQGPSYEQYF. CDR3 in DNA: TGCGCCAGCAGCTCACAGGGGCCCTCCTACGAGCAGTACTTC.